What follows describes a single T cell receptor beta chain. Its target is not known. Cells were stimulated nonspecifically with anti-CD3/anti-CD28 magnetic beads. Responding CD4+ T cells were sorted by upregulation of both CD40 ligand and CD69. The sample originates from a study of persistence of HIV-infected CD4 T cells. Overall study results and limits: The rare CMV-responding cells with HIV-1 proviruses were not separately TCR-sequenced.

The immunoSEQ assay was version 4, run in survey mode. Profiling relied on immunoSEQ multiplex PCR, and the TCRdb table lists in-frame clones only, not all of them. The sample records approximately 46,000 clones, around 89% being singletons. In germline, CDR1 is LNHDA, CDR2 SQIVND (reference sequence). CDR3 length: 14 amino acids. With 1 base removed from V and 5 bases from J, the gap between germline ends came to 9 bases. This specimen consisted of CD4+ T cells sorted from PBMCs after approximately 19-hour stimulation, obtained from a patient who received antiretroviral therapy. This sequence was found in an adult woman with HIV who was CMV-seropositive. This rearrangement joins TRBV19 to TRBJ2-1, with unresolved D. The CDR3 loop reads CASSIGGFNNEQFF. The CDR3 bases are TGTGCCAGTAGTATAGGGGGATTTAACAATGAGCAGTTCTTC.